The 16 T cell receptor beta chains reported below all come from one sample, sequenced in a study of T cells in Graves' hyperthyroidism and ophthalmopathy. TCR beta CDR3 region amplification was performed from RNA transcripts. First-round RT-PCR targeting the TCR CDR3 was performed with the HTBI primer set. TCRdb re-called the multiplex PCR reads through MiXCR, storing one row per CDR3 protein. The sample has about 570,000 distinct CDR3 sequences, more than 45% seen once. Source material: peripheral blood or thyroid tissue (not recorded which). The source is an adult woman with Graves' disease, either hyperthyroidism or ophthalmopathy (not recorded which).

This clonotype was picked up a small number of times. Being one base from a much bigger clone, this may be a read error. V gene TRBV9 combines with J gene TRBJ1-4; D possibly corresponds to TRBD1 (6 bases). This CDR3 comprises 15 residues. The germline CDR1 and CDR2 sequences are SGDLS and YYNGEE. CDR3 region: CASSGRGDTNERLFF. In DNA form, the CDR3 reads TGTGCCAGCAGCGGACGCGGGGACACTAATGAAAGACTGTTTTTT.

The gene calls are TRBV6-5 and TRBJ1-2, with D perhaps TRBD1 (5 bases). Trimming cost V 4 bases and J 7 bases, with 13 bases left between them. The germline V gene encodes CDR1 MNHEY and CDR2 SVGAGI. The CDR3 contains 13 residues. CDR3 in amino acids: CASSFGLGGGYTF. In DNA, the CDR3 is TGTGCCAGCAGTTTCGGTCTTGGGGGTGGCTACACCTTC.

The chain employs TRBV7-2 and TRBJ1-1; D is perhaps TRBD1 (6 bases). Trimming removed 5 bases from V and 7 bases from J, with 14 bases in between. The CDR3 contains 13 residues. Germline V gives CDR1 SGHTA, CDR2 FQGNSA. For the CDR3, the DNA is TGTGCCAGCAGCCCGACAGGCGGGAGTGAAGCTTTCTTT. Residues: CASSPTGGSEAFF.

The J gene is TRBJ2-6, the V gene TRBV6-5, with unresolved D. Germline V lookup: CDR1 MNHEY, CDR2 SVGAGI. The CDR3 has 15 amino acids. V lost 0 bases and J 8 bases, leaving 11 bases between the germline ends. The DNA of the CDR3 is TGTGCCAGCAGTTACTCGAGAGCCGGGTCCAACGTCCTGACTTTC. Its translation is CASSYSRAGSNVLTF.

The V gene is TRBV15, the J gene TRBJ2-5; D gene unclear. The CDR3 covers 14 residues. The germline CDR1 and CDR2 sequences are LNHNV and YYDKDF (reference sequence). Trimming removed 0 bases at V and 5 bases at J, with 10 bases between. This chain's CDR3 is CATSRDRVSETQYF. Here the CDR3 DNA reads TGTGCCACCAGCAGAGATCGAGTTTCGGAGACCCAGTACTTC.

This clonotype was observed at least ten times. The gene calls are TRBV7-8 and TRBJ1-4, with D possibly being TRBD1 (6 bases). The CDR3 has 14 amino acids. V shed 2 bases and J shed 5 bases, with 9 bases lying between them. Germline V gene lookup returns CDR1 SGHVS and CDR2 FQNEAQ. This chain's CDR3 is CASSLSTGNEKLFF. In DNA form, the CDR3 reads TGTGCCAGCAGCTTATCTACAGGGAATGAAAAACTGTTTTTT. Combining the CDR3 with reference TRBV7-8 and TRBJ1-4 gives the whole variable domain GAGVSQSPRYKVAKRGQDVALRCDPISGHVSLFWYQQALGQGPEFLTYFQNEAQLDKSGLPSDRFFAERPEGSVSTLKIQRTQQEDSAVYLCASSLSTGNEKLFFGSGTQLSVL.

This sequence joins TRBV7-2 and TRBJ1-5, with 7 bases aligning to TRBD1. CDR1 and CDR2 (germline): SGHTA, FQGNSA. After removal of 9 bases from V and 1 base from J, the junction contained 9 bases not matched to a gene. The CDR3 is 15 residues long. The CDR3 loop is CASSGTAASNQPQHF. Written as DNA, the CDR3 is TGTGCCAGTAGTGGGACAGCAGCCAGCAATCAGCCCCAGCATTTT.

This clonotype was seen many times. The chain is built from TRBV7-2 and TRBJ1-1; D perhaps matches TRBD1 (5 bases). There are 16 residues in the CDR3. The germline CDR1 and CDR2 sequences are SGHTA and FQGNSA. Trimming pared 4 bases from V and 0 bases from J, leaving 15 bases between. DNA for the CDR3: TGTGCCAGCAGCTCTTTTGGGGGAACTATGAACACTGAAGCTTTCTTT. This translates into CASSSFGGTMNTEAFF.

This clonotype has ten or more counts. This rearrangement joins TRBV2 to TRBJ1-5; unclear D gene. Between the trimmed V and J ends, which lost 1 base and 7 bases, there was a span of 8 bases. The CDR3 totals 13 residues. Germline-derived CDR1 and CDR2 are SNHLY and FYNNEI. CDR3 DNA sequence: TGTGCCAGCAGTGAAGAGTGGGGACAGCCCCAGCATTTT. Translated: CASSEEWGQPQHF.

The chain is built from TRBV10-3 and TRBJ1-1; no clear D gene. In germline, CDR1 is ENHRY, CDR2 SYGVKD. V was clipped by 6 bases and J by 7 bases, with 9 bases between them. The CDR3 runs 11 residues. CDR3 amino acids: CAIRVGFEAFF. The CDR3 bases are TGTGCCATCAGGGTGGGCTTTGAAGCTTTCTTT.

The V and J genes are TRBV5-1 and TRBJ2-1; tentative D call: TRBD1 (6 bases). V lost 2 bases to trimming and J lost 8 bases, with 17 bases between them. This CDR3 comprises 15 residues. The germline V gene encodes CDR1 SGHRS and CDR2 YFSETQ. The CDR3 spells CASSFGDTYGDEQFF. The DNA of the CDR3 is TGCGCCAGCAGCTTTGGGGACACGTATGGCGATGAGCAGTTCTTC.

The gene calls are TRBV29-1 and TRBJ2-7, with a possible D match to TRBD1 (6 bases). Germline lookup yields CDR1 SQVTM and CDR2 ANQGSEA. The length of the CDR3 is 13 residues. The CDR3 DNA follows: TGCAGTGTTACAGGGAGCGGTAGCTACGAGCAGTACTTC. Amino acids: CSVTGSGSYEQYF.

The chain combines TRBV5-1 with TRBJ2-7; the D gene is possibly TRBD1 (5 bases). CDR3 length equals 18 residues. Trimming left V 2 bases short and J 4 bases short, with 25 bases between. CDR1 SGHRS and CDR2 YFSETQ come from the germline V gene. The CDR3 DNA reads as TGCGCCAGCAGCTTTTTGGACATTCTCAACGTTAAAAGTTACGAGCAGTACTTC. Amino acids: CASSFLDILNVKSYEQYF.

This clonotype was counted at least ten times. The CDR3 reads CASSLDGTTHEQYF. The CDR3 DNA reads TGTGCCAGCAGCTTGGATGGGACTACCCACGAGCAGTACTTC. The genes are TRBV5-6 and TRBJ2-7; 7 bases match TRBD2. This CDR3 region has 14 residues. V shed 0 bases, J shed 5 bases, and the junction held 5 bases outside the gene matches. CDR1 SGHDT and CDR2 YYEEEE come from the germline V gene.

The chain couples TRBV5-5 to TRBJ2-2, with D perhaps TRBD1 (6 bases). CDR1 and CDR2 (germline): SGHKS, YYEKEE (reference sequence). The CDR3 has 17 amino acids. Trimming took off 1 base at V and 1 base at J, with 14 bases between the two ends. CDR3 amino acids: CASSLLGVTGNTGELFF. The DNA for the CDR3 is TGTGCCAGCAGCTTGTTGGGTGTGACAGGGAACACCGGGGAGCTGTTTTTT.

The chain carries TRBV2 and TRBJ1-2; D not resolved. Germline-derived CDR1 and CDR2 are SNHLY and FYNNEI. The length of the CDR3 is 14 residues. Trimming left V 0 bases short and J 7 bases short, with 12 bases between. The CDR3 nucleotides are TGTGCCAGCAGTGAAGCGGTCTTTGGACGTGGCTACACCTTC. Its protein is CASSEAVFGRGYTF.